This T cell receptor beta chain stems from a study of Ad26.COV2.S vaccination and SARS-CoV-2 variants. Study-level information: Donor had been placed in the Ad26.COV2.S arm of the COV1001 trial. The vaccine Ad26.COV2.S was put into the muscle once, or twice with 56 days between.

About this clone itself: The target antigen is unknown.

Method: immunoSEQ multiplex PCR; TCRdb's copy keeps in-frame clones and lacks some. The sample holds hundreds of thousands of clones, around 87% seen once. CDR3 size: 14 residues. Germline loops: CDR1 MNHNY, CDR2 SVGAGI (reference sequence). Germline trimming cut 5 bases from V and 5 bases from J; bases unmatched to any gene: 5. Treatment given: 19 received Ad26.COV2.S at low or high dose, single or two shots; about 5 received placebo; per-sample allocation not given. On day 63 after the first injection, vaccine and placebo recipients gave samples. The donor was a Boston adult aged 18-55 years. Notes on the study in general: Relative to placebo recipients, vaccine recipients exhibited elevated spike-specific TCR breadth.

The source material was peripheral blood, sampled in a trial of Ad26.COV2.S vaccine versus placebo. This chain joins TRBV6-6 and TRBJ1-5; 8 bases are shared with TRBD1. This sequence originates from a person between 18 and 65 years old who received the Ad26.COV2.S COVID-19 vaccine or a placebo. In DNA form, the CDR3 reads TGTGCCAGCAGTCGGGACAGGTTAGATCAGCCCCAGCATTTT. Amino acid sequence: CASSRDRLDQPQHF.